This is a list of T cell receptor beta chains from one sample in a study of CD8+CD57+ T cells in acquired aplastic anemia. Using its own MiXCR run on the reads, TCRdb lists one record per CDR3 protein. The sample lists some 410,000 distinct CDR3 sequences; just under 70% were seen once. The sequenced material came from sorted CD4+, CD8+, or CD8+CD57+ T cells (not recorded which) from PBMCs. The source is a human donor in good health, serving as a control. The CDR3 runs from the conserved cysteine through the conserved F or W. D genes are given only for firm matches. Clone size, where shown, is once, few, many, or a class for clones that have expanded.

d_gene,abundance,v_gene,j_gene,CDR3nt,CDR3aa
TRBD1,NA,TRBV7-2,TRBJ2-1,TGTGCCAGCAGCCCAGGACAGGGAGGTGCGTACACTGAATTC,CASSPGQGGAYTEF
TRBD1,NA,TRBV7-6,TRBJ1-1,TGTGCCAGCAGCTTAGAGGGGGCAGGCACTGAAGCTTTCTTT,CASSLEGAGTEAFF
TRBD1,NA,TRBV5-1,TRBJ1-4,TGCGCCAGCAGCGGCGGGACAGGGGGCGAAAAACTGTTTTTT,CASSGGTGGEKLFF
NA,many,TRBV7-2,TRBJ2-1,TGTGCCAGCAGCTTAACGGCCGGGCCGATGAGCTCCTACAATGAGCAGTTCTTC,CASSLTAGPMSSYNEQFF
NA,NA,TRBV20-1,TRBJ1-4,TGCAGTGCTAGGGATTTGCCAGCCGCGATAGGAAAACCGTTTTTT,CSARDLPAAIGKPFF
NA,NA,TRBV19,TRBJ1-5,TGTGCCAGTCGTCCTACCGGGCACCCCAATCATCCCCAGCATTTT,CASRPTGHPNHPQHF
NA,NA,TRBV11-2,TRBJ1-1,TGTGCCAGCAGCTCGTTTGGGGATGTGGTCACTGAAGCTTTCTTT,CASSSFGDVVTEAFF
NA,NA,TRBV2,TRBJ2-6,TGTGCCAGCAGCCCCAGTGGGGCCAACGACCAGACTTTC,CASSPSGANDQTF
TRBD2,NA,TRBV6-1,TRBJ2-5,TGTGCCAGCAGTCTTGAGGGGAGGGATCAGCCCCAGTACTTC,CASSLEGRDQPQYF
NA,many,TRBV20-1,TRBJ1-1,TGCAGTGCTTCCGGGCTCCAGGGGATTATTGAAGCTTTCTTT,CSASGLQGIIEAFF
NA,NA,TRBV29-1,TRBJ1-2,TGCAGTGCTCGGGTCAGGGGCGTCGGCTACGCTTTC,CSARVRGVGYAF
TRBD1,NA,TRBV7-4,TRBJ1-2,TGTGCCAACGCAGGGGGCCAGAGCTCCTACGAGCAGTACACCTTC,CANAGGQSSYEQYTF
NA,NA,TRBV10-2,TRBJ1-4,TGTGCCAGTAGTGAGTCTGGTGCGCAGAATGAAAAACTGTTTTTT,CASSESGAQNEKLFF
TRBD2,many,TRBV10-3,TRBJ2-7,TGTGCCATCAGGCATACTAGCGGGGGTGACGAGCAGTACTTC,CAIRHTSGGDEQYF
NA,many,TRBV9,TRBJ2-3,TGTGCCAGCAGCGTAGCTGGCGGGGCGATCACAGATACGCAGTATTTT,CASSVAGGAITDTQYF
NA,NA,TRBV9,TRBJ1-2,TGTGCCAGCAGCTTGGACGATATGAACTATGGCTACACCTTC,CASSLDDMNYGYTF
TRBD1,NA,TRBV20-1,TRBJ2-7,TGCAGTGAAGCGGCAGGACAGGCCTTTCGGCAGTACTTC,CSEAAGQAFRQYF
NA,many,TRBV7-2,TRBJ2-2,TGTGCCAGCAGCTTAGTTTTCGGCAGTCGAGACACCGGGGAGCTGTTTTTT,CASSLVFGSRDTGELFF
NA,NA,TRBV18,TRBJ2-5,TGTGCCAGCTCACCACGTCCCGGGGGCCTACGCCAAGAGACCCGGTACTTC,CASSPRPGGLRQETRYF
NA,once,TRBV9,TRBJ1-3,TGTGCCAGCAGCGTAGGGAGGGGGGGAAACTACATCTATTTT,CASSVGRGGNYIYF
NA,NA,TRBV14,TRBJ1-3,TGTGCCAGCAGCCGGCTGACAGGCTACACCATATATTTT,CASSRLTGYTIYF
NA,many,TRBV9,TRBJ2-7,TGTGCCAGCAGCCCTGGACCCGACATTACCTACGAGCAGTACTTC,CASSPGPDITYEQYF
TRBD1,many,TRBV27,TRBJ1-6,TGTGCCAGCAGTTTGAGACAGGGTACTTCACCCCTCCACTTT,CASSLRQGTSPLHF
NA,NA,TRBV7-8,TRBJ2-7,TGTGCCAGCAGCCAATTGCTACAATACGAGCAGTACTTC,CASSQLLQYEQYF
NA,NA,TRBV29-1,TRBJ1-1,TGCAGCGCGTATCAGGGAACTGAAGCTTTCTTT,CSAYQGTEAFF
NA,few,TRBV7-9,TRBJ1-1,TGTGCCAGCAGCATCCCTCGGAACACTGAAGCTTTCTTT,CASSIPRNTEAFF
TRBD1,NA,TRBV7-2,TRBJ1-5,TGTGCCAGCAGCTTAGGACAGGGCCAGAAACCCCAGCAGCATTTT,CASSLGQGQKPQQHF
NA,NA,TRBV6-5,TRBJ2-7,TGTGCCAGCAGTTACTATTCGCAGGGGACCTACGAGCAGTACTTC,CASSYYSQGTYEQYF
TRBD1,NA,TRBV7-4,TRBJ1-5,TGTGCCAGCAGCTGGGACAGGGATCATCACAATCAGCCCCAGCATTTT,CASSWDRDHHNQPQHF
NA,NA,TRBV9,TRBJ1-1,TGTGCCAGCAGCGTGGATGGCGGGGACGCTTTCTTT,CASSVDGGDAFF
NA,once,TRBV20-1,TRBJ1-1,TGCAGTGCTCCGCGGTCCGGTGGAGGTGAAACTGAAGCTTTCTTT,CSAPRSGGGETEAFF
NA,NA,TRBV5-8,TRBJ1-2,TGTGCCAGCAGCCGAGATCGCTACTATGGCTACACCTTC,CASSRDRYYGYTF
NA,many,TRBV5-8,TRBJ1-2,TGTGCCAGCAGCTTGAGGACGGATGGCTACACCTTC,CASSLRTDGYTF
NA,NA,TRBV7-2,TRBJ2-7,TGTGCCAGCAGTTACAGTCCTTCACTGGGGTCGGGCGAGCAGTACTTC,CASSYSPSLGSGEQYF
NA,few,TRBV19,TRBJ2-7,TGTGCCAGTAGTACGCCAGGTTACGAGCAGTACTTC,CASSTPGYEQYF
NA,NA,TRBV2,TRBJ1-1,TGTGCCAGCAGTGGGGGAAGCACGACAGAAGAGTACTTT,CASSGGSTTEEYF
TRBD1,NA,TRBV29-1,TRBJ2-7,TGCAGCGTGGCGCCGGGACAGGGGGTATACGAGCAGTACTTC,CSVAPGQGVYEQYF
NA,many,TRBV28,TRBJ1-1,TGTGCCAGCAGAATTACAGGGAACACTGAAGCTTTCTTT,CASRITGNTEAFF
NA,NA,TRBV2,TRBJ2-2,TGTGCCAGCGGGGCCACCGGGGAGCTGTTTTTT,CASGATGELFF
NA,NA,TRBV5-1,TRBJ2-5,TGCGCCAGCAGCTTGGGAGATACAGGGCACTTC,CASSLGDTGHF
TRBD1,NA,TRBV5-1,TRBJ1-2,TGCGCCAGCAGCTTGGCTGAGGGGGCAGGCTATGGCTACACCTTC,CASSLAEGAGYGYTF
TRBD1,few,TRBV7-2,TRBJ1-2,TGTGCCAGCAGCATAGGACAGGGAGGCTATGGCTACACCTTC,CASSIGQGGYGYTF
TRBD2,few,TRBV4-1,TRBJ2-1,TGCGCCAGCAGTGGAGCGGGGGTAAACAATGAGCAGTTCTTC,CASSGAGVNNEQFF
TRBD2,NA,TRBV20-1,TRBJ2-7,TGCAGTGCCCGCGGGGGGGCGGGGCGTTCCTACGAGCAGTACTTC,CSARGGAGRSYEQYF
NA,NA,TRBV7-2,TRBJ1-4,TGTGCCAGCAGTGATCCGGGCCGGGAGACCCAGTACTTCTTT,CASSDPGRETQYFF
TRBD1,NA,TRBV7-9,TRBJ2-7,TGTGCCAGCAGCTCGCCGGGACAGAGCCTCCGAGCAGTATTC,CASSSPGQSLRAVF
NA,NA,TRBV7-2,TRBJ1-5,TGTGCCAGCAGCTCCTCGCTCCCTGGTGCCAACGTCCTGCATTTT,CASSSSLPGANVLHF
NA,NA,TRBV2,TRBJ1-1,TGTGCCAGCAGCTTAGAGGACAGTGTACACGCTGAAGCTTTCTTT,CASSLEDSVHAEAFF
NA,NA,TRBV7-3,TRBJ1-1,TGTGCCAGCAGCTTAATGCTAGCGGGGGACAATGAGCAGGCTTTCTTT,CASSLMLAGDNEQAFF
TRBD1,many,TRBV7-9,TRBJ1-2,TGTGCCAGCAGTTTACTCTTGACAGGGGGCGCGAATGGCTACACCTTC,CASSLLLTGGANGYTF
NA,once,TRBV15,TRBJ2-2,TGTGCCACAGGAGAAGGGTTCTCCGGGGAACTGTTTTTT,CATGEGFSGELFF
NA,few,TRBV20-1,TRBJ1-5,TGCAGTGCTAGAACCGGGAGGGACAGCAATCAGCCCCAGCATTTT,CSARTGRDSNQPQHF
TRBD1,NA,TRBV6-6,TRBJ1-2,TGTGCCACCCTTGAGTCGGGGGCCGGACAGGGGGTCGGCTACACCTTC,CATLESGAGQGVGYTF
NA,many,TRBV20-1,TRBJ2-3,TGCAGTGCTAGCAGGGACTGGAGGACGCAGTATTTT,CSASRDWRTQYF
NA,NA,TRBV20-1,TRBJ1-1,TGCAGTGCTAGAGCAGAGCCTAGGGGGGAAGCTTTCTTT,CSARAEPRGEAFF
NA,NA,TRBV7-2,TRBJ1-3,TGTGCCAGCAGTTCGTGGGGAAACACCATATATTTT,CASSSWGNTIYF
NA,NA,TRBV19,TRBJ2-5,TGTGCCAGTAGTCTACCACAGGGATCGGGAGAGACCCAGTACTTC,CASSLPQGSGETQYF